These 10 T cell receptor beta chains were sequenced from one sample in a study of shared clonotypes between healthy human individuals. Assay used: immunoSEQ multiplex PCR; TCRdb lists only in-frame clones, some missing. The table shows around 2,000,000 clones, with about 95% occurring only once. CD45RO-negative CD8 cells positively selected for CCR7 made up the naive population, which excluded terminally differentiated effector memory CD45RA+ cells. Sequenced: naive CD8+ T cells sorted from blood. The receptors here all came from a man between 18 and 35 years old in good health.

The chain employs TRBV7-3 and TRBJ2-1; maybe TRBD2 (5 bases). Trimming pared 5 bases from V and 3 bases from J, leaving 17 bases between. Germline CDR1 and CDR2: SGHTA and FQGTGA. The CDR3 covers 16 residues. CDR3: CASSTSAGGNYNEQFF. The CDR3 coding sequence is TGTGCCAGCAGCACCAGTGCGGGCGGCAACTACAATGAGCAGTTCTTC.

This clone was detected once. The rearrangement uses TRBV28 and TRBJ2-5, with D unclear. This CDR3 is 13 amino acids long. V gave up 6 bases and J gave up 3 bases, with 11 bases separating them. Germline V CDR1 and CDR2: MDHEN, SYDVKM. The CDR3 region is CASRPTEEETQYF. The DNA of the CDR3 is TGTGCCAGCAGACCTACAGAAGAAGAGACCCAGTACTTC. The whole variable domain, filled in from reference TRBV28 and TRBJ2-5, reads DVKVTQSSRYLVKRTGEKVFLECVQDMDHENMFWYRQDPGLGLRLIYFSYDVKMKEKGDIPEGYSVSREKKERFSLILESASTNQTSMYLCASRPTEEETQYFGPGTRLLVL.

This chain joins TRBV10-1 and TRBJ2-5; 7 bases are shared with TRBD2. J was trimmed by 4 bases and V by 3 bases; bases with no gene match: 14. This CDR3 has 17 residues. CDR1 is WNHNN, CDR2 SYGVQD, per germline (reference sequence). For the CDR3, the DNA is TGCGCCAGCAGTGACCTATCAGGGACTACGCTGAGAGAGACCCAGTACTTC. Its translation is CASSDLSGTTLRETQYF.

The V gene is TRBV11-2, the J gene TRBJ2-5; 9 bases align to TRBD1. The germline V gene encodes CDR1 SGHAT and CDR2 FQNNGV. The CDR3 consists of 15 residues. V lost 7 bases and J lost 1; bases outside the gene matches: 7. In nucleotides, the CDR3 is TGTGCCAGCACCGGGACAGGGAGCCTCCAAGAGACCCAGTACTTC. It specifies CASTGTGSLQETQYF.

The chain is built from TRBV7-2 and TRBJ2-7; 12 bases are a match to TRBD1. Trimming removed 1 base from V and 3 bases from J; junction bases left unmatched: 13. The germline V gene has CDR1 SGHTA and CDR2 FQGNSA. This CDR3 comprises 19 residues. CDR3 region: CASSLVPGQGAEGYYEQYF. CDR3 sequence (DNA): TGTGCCAGCAGCTTAGTACCGGGACAGGGGGCGGAGGGGTACTACGAGCAGTACTTC.

This sequence joins TRBV5-1 and TRBJ2-7; D is undetermined. Trimming left V 4 bases short and J 1 base short, with 15 bases between. Germline assignment: CDR1 SGHRS and CDR2 YFSETQ. This CDR3 comprises 15 residues. CDR3 coding DNA: TGCGCCAGCAGCCAAGGCCTCCACTCTTCCTACGAGCAGTACTTC. Translation: CASSQGLHSSYEQYF.

The CDR3 region is CASSSLAGVGTQYF. The CDR3 DNA reads as TGTGCCAGCAGTTCTCTAGCGGGAGTGGGTACGCAGTATTTT. The J gene is TRBJ2-3, the V gene TRBV28; 10 nucleotides agree with TRBD2. CDR3 size: 14 residues. J was trimmed by 8 bases and V by 4 bases; bases with no gene match: 6. Germline V gene data show CDR1 as MDHEN and CDR2 as SYDVKM.

This chain connects TRBV28 to TRBJ1-1; D is unclear. The germline V gene encodes CDR1 MDHEN and CDR2 SYDVKM. The CDR3 extends over 14 amino acids. The ends were cut back, 3 bases at V and 1 base at J, with 9 bases in the middle. The CDR3 loop reads CASSFLEENTEAFF. The DNA for the CDR3 is TGTGCCAGCAGTTTTTTAGAAGAGAACACTGAAGCTTTCTTT.

The V gene is TRBV4-2, the J gene TRBJ2-2; TRBD1 matches 8 bases. Per germline, CDR1 LGHNA and CDR2 YNFKEQ. V lost 4 bases to trimming and J lost 2 bases; unmatched junction nucleotides: 0. The CDR3 loop spans 14 amino acids. The CDR3 loop is CASSPGGNTGELFF. CDR3 DNA: TGTGCCAGCAGCCCAGGGGGCAACACCGGGGAGCTGTTTTTT.

This clone was detected once. The chain joins TRBV4-1 to TRBJ2-7; TRBD1 might be the D (6 bases). V was shortened by 3 bases and J by 2 bases, with 11 bases between the two germline ends. This CDR3 is built from 14 residues. CDR1 MGHRA and CDR2 YSYEKL come from the germline V gene. The CDR3 loop is CASSHKDSAYEQYF. The CDR3 DNA reads as TGCGCCAGCAGCCATAAGGACAGTGCCTACGAGCAGTACTTC.